The sample holds a few counts of the clone carrying this T cell receptor beta chain. The antigen is undetermined. This sample is drawn from a study of T-cell memory formation after mild COVID-19. About the research overall: TCR clustering was largely donor specific.

With 4 bases clipped from V and 0 bases from J, the junction kept 6 bases outside the gene matches. This CDR3 is 19 amino acids long. Germline CDR1 is LGHNA and CDR2 is YNFKEQ. Each CDR3 protein is one row after TCRdb ran MiXCR on the 5' RACE reads. The sample consists of more than 80,000 distinct CDR3 sequences, 17% of them appearing once. The study, taken as a whole, reports: Clones contracting day 15 to 85 were balanced CD4/CD8; later expanders leaned CD4+. CD4+ contracting clones lay mainly in CM and EM, CD8+ ones in EMRA. Nothing confirmed that second-wave clones peaking on day 37 were specific for SARS-CoV-2.

Sequencing input: PBMCs or a T cell subset sorted from them (not recorded which). The TCR was taken from an adult woman who had mild COVID-19 (a few samples of this study predate the infection). Cell type and time point are not known. The chain joins TRBV4-2 to TRBJ2-6; 13 nucleotides align to TRBD2. CDR3 sequence: CASSPTSGGAGSGANVLTF. The CDR3 coding sequence is TGTGCCAGCAGCCCCACTAGCGGGGGGGCTGGCTCTGGGGCCAACGTCCTGACTTTC.